The 25 T cell receptor beta chains listed next were all sequenced from one sample in a study of blood T cell repertoires in COVID-19. The method was immunoSEQ multiplex PCR; TCRdb's version includes in-frame clones alone and lacks a portion of them. The profile shows fewer than 250,000 clones, around 85% of them singletons. Source material: peripheral blood. These receptors all come from a woman aged 55-70 years with active or convalescent COVID-19.

This chain joins TRBV4-1 and TRBJ2-6; D might be TRBD1 (6 bases). Germline CDR1 and CDR2: MGHRA and YSYEKL. The CDR3 covers 17 residues. V was clipped by 8 bases and J by 1 base, with 18 bases between them. The CDR3 DNA sequence: TGCGCCAGCGGGACCCGGGACACTCAGTCTGGGGCCAACGTCCTGACTTTC. Protein sequence: CASGTRDTQSGANVLTF.

The chain employs TRBV10-1 and TRBJ2-3, with 8 nucleotides matching TRBD2. Germline V lookup: CDR1 WNHNN, CDR2 SYGVQD (reference sequence). V lost 5 bases to trimming and J lost 3 bases; unmatched junction nucleotides: 10. The CDR3 is 16 amino acids. This chain's CDR3 is CASSITGTSNTDTQYF. As DNA, the CDR3 is TGCGCCAGCAGTATAACCGGGACTAGTAATACAGATACGCAGTATTTT.

CDR3 amino acids: CASSLAGKAGYTF. The CDR3, as DNA: TGTGCCAGCAGCTTGGCAGGGAAAGCTGGCTACACCTTC. This chain links TRBV5-5 with TRBJ1-2; TRBD1 might be the D (5 bases). This CDR3 spans 13 amino acids. CDR1 is SGHKS and CDR2 is YYEKEE in the germline V gene (reference sequence). V was clipped by 0 bases and J by 7 bases, with 10 bases between them.

V usage is TRBV6-5 and J usage is TRBJ1-1; D unresolved. The CDR3 covers 14 residues. With 10 bases removed from V and 4 bases from J, the gap between germline ends came to 19 bases. CDR1 and CDR2 (germline): MNHEY, SVGAGI. CDR3: CATEPPHGVTEAFF. In nucleotides, the CDR3 is TGTGCCACCGAGCCCCCCCATGGTGTCACTGAAGCTTTCTTT.

This chain joins TRBV5-1 and TRBJ2-5; 7 nucleotides align to TRBD1. Germline V gene data show CDR1 as SGHRS and CDR2 as YFSETQ. Trimming took 3 bases from V and 1 from J; bases not matched to a gene: 3. The CDR3 consists of 14 residues. The CDR3 DNA reads as TGCGCCAGCAGCTCCGGGACAGTCCAAGAGACCCAGTACTTC. The encoded protein is CASSSGTVQETQYF.

The chain recombines TRBV6-1 with TRBJ1-6, with D perhaps matching TRBD1 (6 bases). The CDR3 covers 14 residues. CDR1 and CDR2 from the germline V gene are MNHNS and SASEGT. V was clipped by 6 bases and J by 9 bases, with 15 bases between them. The chain's CDR3 is CASSRGGAGSPLHF. CDR3 DNA: TGTGCCAGCAGCAGGGGCGGCGCGGGTTCACCCCTCCACTTT.

The rearrangement uses TRBV7-9 and TRBJ2-7, with 8 positions matching TRBD1. Germline values: CDR1 SEHNR, CDR2 FQNEAQ (reference sequence). V lost 5 bases, J lost 6 bases, and 12 bases stayed unmatched. The CDR3 is 15 amino acids. The CDR3 loop is CASSSPGTGGSEQYV. The CDR3 region has the DNA TGTGCCAGCAGCAGCCCCGGTACAGGGGGGTCCGAGCAGTACGTC.

The chain uses TRBV11-2 and TRBJ2-5, with D uncertain. Germline lookup yields CDR1 SGHAT and CDR2 FQNNGV. V was shortened by 4 bases and J by 2 bases, with 11 bases between the two germline ends. This CDR3 comprises 14 residues. This chain's CDR3 is CASSSVRRQETQYF. The CDR3 DNA reads as TGTGCCAGCAGCTCCGTCAGGCGTCAAGAGACCCAGTACTTC. Full variable domain (missing parts from reference TRBV11-2 and TRBJ2-5): EAGVAQSPRYKIIEKRQSVAFWCNPISGHATLYWYQQILGQGPKLLIQFQNNGVVDDSQLPKDRFSAERLKGVDSTLKIQPAKLEDSAVYLCASSSVRRQETQYFGPGTRLLVL.

As concerns this clone: Other DNA sequences in the same sample also yield this CDR3. This chain joins TRBV24-1 and TRBJ2-2; 7 bases align to TRBD2. V lost 4 bases, J lost 0 bases, and 4 bases stayed unmatched. The CDR3 contains 16 residues. CDR1 and CDR2 (germline): KGHDR, SFDVKD. The CDR3 nucleotides are TGTGCCACCAGTGACCTGAGCGGGACGAACACCGGGGAGCTGTTTTTT. As protein: CATSDLSGTNTGELFF.

V is TRBV10-2 and J is TRBJ2-7; 8 bases are a match to TRBD2. The CDR3 has 16 amino acids. Germline trimming cut 2 bases from V and 0 bases from J; bases unmatched to any gene: 6. Germline CDR1 WSHSY, CDR2 SAAADI. The CDR3: CASSEVGSGSSYEQYF. The DNA for the CDR3 is TGCGCCAGCAGTGAGGTAGGAAGCGGGAGCTCCTACGAGCAGTACTTC.

The V call is TRBV11-2, the J call TRBJ2-5; a possible D gene is TRBD2 (5 bases). V lost 5 bases to trimming and J lost 5 bases, with 15 bases between them. The CDR3 is 14 residues long. Germline V gene sequence: CDR1 SGHAT, CDR2 FQNNGV. The CDR3 nucleotides read TGTGCCAGCAGCGTCTTTTCGGGGTCGGAGACCCAGTACTTC. Translation: CASSVFSGSETQYF. The variable domain in full, completed from reference TRBV11-2 and TRBJ2-5, reads EAGVAQSPRYKIIEKRQSVAFWCNPISGHATLYWYQQILGQGPKLLIQFQNNGVVDDSQLPKDRFSAERLKGVDSTLKIQPAKLEDSAVYLCASSVFSGSETQYFGPGTRLLVL.

This clone was found once. The J gene is TRBJ2-3, the V gene TRBV12-3 or TRBV12-4; the D is unclear. V lost 7 bases, J lost 4 bases, and 12 bases lay in between. This CDR3 has 13 residues. The CDR3 region is CASTLPLADTQYF. Here the CDR3 DNA reads TGTGCCAGCACCCTTCCTCTCGCAGATACGCAGTATTTT.

This rearrangement joins TRBV12-5 to TRBJ2-1, with D possibly TRBD1 on 6 matching bases. This CDR3 spans 14 amino acids. Germline CDR1 and CDR2: LGHNT and FRNRAP. V was pared by 2 bases and J by 8 bases, with 13 bases between. This CDR3 reads CASGLPGQLDEQFF. CDR3 in DNA: TGTGCTAGTGGTTTGCCCGGACAGCTCGATGAGCAGTTCTTC.

V and J are TRBV9 and TRBJ1-1; 7 bases agree with TRBD1. The V segment lost 4 bases and the J segment 0 bases; nucleotides outside the gene matches: 6. The CDR3 contains 15 residues. Germline V CDR1 and CDR2: SGDLS, YYNGEE. CDR3 loop: CASSSRDSMNTEAFF. The CDR3 DNA follows: TGTGCCAGCAGCTCAAGGGACAGCATGAACACTGAAGCTTTCTTT.

This clone was detected once. The J gene is TRBJ2-7, the V gene TRBV3-1 (or the pseudogene TRBV3-2), with a possible D match to TRBD1 (5 bases). V lost 0 bases and J lost 2, with 11 bases in between. The CDR3 runs 15 residues. Germline CDR1 reads LGHDT; CDR2 reads YNNKEL (reference sequence). Written as DNA, the CDR3 is TGTGCCAGCAGCCAAGATCTGGCAGGGCCCTACGAGCAGTACTTC. Translation gives CASSQDLAGPYEQYF.

This clone was observed a few times. The CDR3 spells CASRGSTEFYEQYF. DNA for the CDR3: TGTGCCAGTAGGGGGTCGACAGAGTTCTACGAGCAGTACTTC. The rearrangement links TRBV2 to TRBJ2-7; possible D gene TRBD1, 6 bases. Per germline, CDR1 SNHLY and CDR2 FYNNEI. The CDR3 is 14 amino acids. V lost 9 bases, J lost 3 bases, and 18 bases lay in between.

The CDR3 is CASSLGVGQTGELFF. CDR3 bases: TGTGCCAGCAGCTTAGGGGTTGGGCAGACCGGGGAGCTGTTTTTT. The chain couples TRBV7-8 to TRBJ2-2, with D hard to call. V was shortened by 1 base and J by 5 bases, with 11 bases between the two germline ends. Germline-derived CDR1 and CDR2 are SGHVS and FQNEAQ. This CDR3 region has 15 residues.

The chain has TRBV6-5 and TRBJ1-2; TRBD1 might be the D (6 bases). V lost 6 bases to trimming and J lost 5 bases, with 13 bases between them. The CDR3 contains 13 residues. The germline V gene has CDR1 MNHEY and CDR2 SVGAGI. CDR3 residues: CASRKQGTYGYTF. CDR3 DNA: TGTGCCAGCAGAAAACAGGGCACGTATGGCTACACCTTC.

This clone was picked up one time. The genes are TRBV7-2 and TRBJ2-2, with 11 bases matching TRBD2. CDR3 length: 17 amino acids. V trimming: 5 bases; J trimming: 2 bases; junction bases outside the gene matches: 7. Germline CDR1 is SGHTA and CDR2 is FQGNSA. CDR3 residues: CASSPTGLAGNTGELFF. In nucleotides, the CDR3 is TGTGCCAGCAGCCCTACCGGACTAGCGGGCAACACCGGGGAGCTGTTTTTT.

The chain has TRBV11-2 and TRBJ2-7; no reliable D call. V was shortened by 5 bases and J by 0 bases, with 5 bases between the two germline ends. The CDR3 has 12 amino acids. Germline V gene sequence: CDR1 SGHAT, CDR2 FQNNGV. CDR3 coding DNA: TGTGCCAGCAGCCCGAGCTCCTACGAGCAGTACGTC. It translates to CASSPSSYEQYV.

The chain carries TRBV7-2 and TRBJ2-3, with D uncertain. The length of the CDR3 is 12 residues. Trimming removed 4 bases at V and 3 bases at J, with 5 bases between. Germline CDR1 and CDR2: SGHTA and FQGNSA. The CDR3 bases are TGTGCCAGCAGCTCCCTAACAGATACGCAGTATTTT. It is translated as CASSSLTDTQYF.

The chain has TRBV29-1 and TRBJ1-1, with D possibly matching TRBD1 (6 bases). CDR3 length: 11 residues. The V end was cut by 0 bases, the J end by 11 bases, with 10 bases between. The germline gives CDR1 SQVTM, CDR2 ANQGSEA. DNA for the CDR3: TGCAGCGTTGAAGATCCGAGGGGGGCTTTCTTT. This gives the protein CSVEDPRGAFF.

This chain connects TRBV9 to TRBJ2-1, with 10 bases identical to TRBD1. Trimming took 0 bases from V and 7 from J; bases not matched to a gene: 1. CDR1 and CDR2 from the germline V gene are SGDLS and YYNGEE. There are 14 residues in the CDR3. The CDR3 DNA sequence: TGTGCCAGCAGCGTAGAGGACAGGGGGAATGAGCAGTTCTTC. Its protein product is CASSVEDRGNEQFF.

The rearrangement uses TRBV7-6 and TRBJ2-3; D may be TRBD2 (6 bases). Germline V CDR1 and CDR2: SGHVS, FNYEAQ. Trimming removed 1 base at V and 1 base at J, with 12 bases between. The CDR3 runs to 16 residues. The CDR3 nucleotides read TGTGCCAGCAGCTTAGGACGGGGGATGGGCACAGATACGCAGTATTTT. Encoded protein: CASSLGRGMGTDTQYF.

The chain combines TRBV5-1 with TRBJ1-4; no definite D call. The CDR3 totals 16 residues. Per germline, CDR1 SGHRS and CDR2 YFSETQ. Trimming stripped 0 bases from V and 0 bases from J, with 9 bases between. CDR3 in amino acids: CASSLVGRATNEKLFF. In nucleotides, the CDR3 is TGCGCCAGCAGCTTGGTAGGTCGGGCAACTAATGAAAAACTGTTTTTT. The complete variable domain, with remaining parts taken from reference TRBV5-1 and TRBJ1-4, reads KAGVTQTPRYLIKTRGQQVTLSCSPISGHRSVSWYQQTPGQGLQFLFEYFSETQRNKGNFPGRFSGRQFSNSRSEMNVSTLELGDSALYLCASSLVGRATNEKLFFGSGTQLSVL.